These T cell receptor beta chains were read from a single sample in a study of blood T cell repertoires in COVID-19. Sequencing was performed with immunoSEQ multiplex PCR; in TCRdb, only in-frame clones are kept and a portion is missing. The table shows around 25,000 clones, with approximately 80% occurring only once. The source material was peripheral blood. The receptors derive from a man in his sixties or seventies with acute or convalescent COVID-19. CDR3s include the opening cysteine and the closing phenylalanine or tryptophan. D genes are given only for firm matches. Only part of the rows carry a size: once, few, many, or a class if the clone is expanded.

>TRBD2|TRBJ2-3|TRBV19|NA
TGTGCCAGTAGTATGGAGCTAGCGGGGGGGTCGGATACGCAGTATTTT
CASSMELAGGSDTQYF
>NA|TRBJ2-5|TRBV7-9|NA
TGTGCCAGCACTACCCCGACGGGGAGCGGGGAGACCCAGTACTTC
CASTTPTGSGETQYF
>NA|TRBJ2-2|TRBV9|NA
TGTGCCACGGGTTCTAACACCGGGGAGCTGTTTTTT
CATGSNTGELFF
>TRBD2|TRBJ2-1|TRBV2|NA
TGTGCCTCTGCGGGAGGGAGGGTTGAGCAGTTCTTC
CASAGGRVEQFF
>NA|TRBJ2-5|TRBV5-1|once
TGCGCCAGCAGCTTGAGTCAGGACTTCGGGGAGACCCAGTACTTC
CASSLSQDFGETQYF
>NA|TRBJ2-2|TRBV11-3|NA
TGTGCCAGCAGCTCCAACGGGGAGCTGTTTTTT
CASSSNGELFF
>TRBD1|TRBJ1-3|TRBV4-1|NA
TGCGCCAGCAGCCAACACTACGGACAGGCGTCTGGAAACACCATATATTTT
CASSQHYGQASGNTIYF
>TRBD2|TRBJ2-3|TRBV5-6|NA
TGTGCCAGCAGCCCTTTAGCGGGGGGAAAAGGAGATACGCAGTATTTT
CASSPLAGGKGDTQYF
>NA|TRBJ2-3|TRBV4-3|few
TGCGCCAGCAGCCAAGATCGGAGCACAGATACGCAGTATTTT
CASSQDRSTDTQYF
>TRBD2|TRBJ2-3|TRBV24-1|NA
TGTGCCACCAGTGATCGGGGGGGTGGCACAGATACGCAGTATTTT
CATSDRGGGTDTQYF
>TRBD1|TRBJ1-1|TRBV7-6|NA
TGTGCCAGCAGCTTCCAGACAGGGGGCAAGACTGAAGCTTTCTTT
CASSFQTGGKTEAFF
>TRBD1|TRBJ2-5|TRBV27|NA
TGTGCCAGCAGTTTATACAGGGGTGGTGAGACCCAGTACTTC
CASSLYRGGETQYF
>TRBD1|TRBJ1-2|TRBV5-6|NA
TGTGCCAGCAGCCGACAGGGGGCGGGCTATGGCTACACCTTC
CASSRQGAGYGYTF
>NA|TRBJ1-2|TRBV30|NA
TGTGCCTGGAGTGTACCGGGACACGCGACTAACTATGGCTACACCTTC
CAWSVPGHATNYGYTF
>TRBD1|TRBJ2-7|TRBV5-5|few
TGTGCCAGCAGCGTCCGGGACAGGGGTTACTACGAGCAGTACTTC
CASSVRDRGYYEQYF
>NA|TRBJ1-5|TRBV2|NA
TGTGCCAGCAGCCCAGGGGATCGCAATCAGCCCCAGCATTTT
CASSPGDRNQPQHF
>TRBD2|TRBJ2-7|TRBV5-4|NA
TGTGCCAGCAGCTTGGGTCCCACGCGGGAGTGGTCCTACGAGCAGTACTTC
CASSLGPTREWSYEQYF
>NA|TRBJ1-2|TRBV9|NA
TGTGCCAGCAGCCCCCGAGGAAGCTATGGCTACACCTTC
CASSPRGSYGYTF
>TRBD2|TRBJ2-7|TRBV3-1/TRBV3-2|few
TGTGCCAGCAGCCAAGCAGAAGCGGGGGCCTACGAGCAGTACTTC
CASSQAEAGAYEQYF
>NA|TRBJ1-2|TRBV3-1/TRBV3-2|NA
TGTGCCAGCAGCCATTTGGGGGCGGAGGGCTACACCTTC
CASSHLGAEGYTF
>TRBD1|TRBJ1-6|TRBV10-1|NA
TGCGCCAGCAGTGACGGACAGGGTGGTTCACCCCTCCACTTT
CASSDGQGGSPLHF
>TRBD1|TRBJ2-7|TRBV7-9|few
TGTGCCAGCAGCTTAGCGCTTGGACAGGGGGCTCGTGAGCAGTACTTC
CASSLALGQGAREQYF
>NA|TRBJ2-2|TRBV11-2|NA
TGTGCCAGCAGCCCCTCAGGTACCGGGGAGCTGTTTTTT
CASSPSGTGELFF
>NA|TRBJ1-2|TRBV12-3/TRBV12-4|NA
TGTGCCAGCAGTTTACAGGGCGAGTATGGCTACACCTTC
CASSLQGEYGYTF
>NA|TRBJ1-5|TRBV2|NA
TGTGCCAGCAGCCGTAGCAATCAGCCCCAGCATTTT
CASSRSNQPQHF
>NA|TRBJ1-2|TRBV5-6|NA
TGTGCCAGCAGCCCTGACCGGGGGGTCCGAAACTATGGCTACACCTTC
CASSPDRGVRNYGYTF
>NA|TRBJ1-4|TRBV30|NA
TGTGCCTGGAGTGTACGAGGGCTTGCAACTAATGAAAAACTGTTTTTT
CAWSVRGLATNEKLFF
>NA|TRBJ1-4|TRBV19|NA
TGTGCCAGTAGCCCCGGAGGGATTAATGAAAAACTGTTTTTT
CASSPGGINEKLFF
>TRBD2|TRBJ2-5|TRBV4-3|NA
TGCGCCAGCAGCCAAGAGGGGACTAGCGGGGGGGTAGGAGAGACCCAGTACTTC
CASSQEGTSGGVGETQYF
>TRBD1|TRBJ1-2|TRBV5-1|few
TGCGCCAGCAGCTTGGTGGGGACAGGGGATGGCTACACCTTC
CASSLVGTGDGYTF
>NA|TRBJ1-4|TRBV30|NA
TGTGCCTCTAAGCGGGAAAATGAAAAACTGTTTTTT
CASKRENEKLFF
>NA|TRBJ1-2|TRBV27|NA
TGTGCCAGCAGTCCGGGATTTAACTATGGCTACACCTTC
CASSPGFNYGYTF
>NA|TRBJ2-5|TRBV18|NA
TGTGCCAGCTCAAACGACAGATTGGGGCAAGAGACCCAGTACTTC
CASSNDRLGQETQYF
>NA|TRBJ2-7|TRBV10-3|NA
TGTGCTTCCCGGGTGTCCTACGAGCAGTACTTC
CASRVSYEQYF
>NA|TRBJ1-2|TRBV27|NA
TGTGCCAGCAGCCGTACTATCGGGAGCTACACCTTC
CASSRTIGSYTF
>TRBD2|TRBJ2-3|TRBV7-8|NA
TGTGCCAGCACCCCGACTAGCGGGAGAACAGATACGCAGTATTTT
CASTPTSGRTDTQYF
>TRBD2|TRBJ2-3|TRBV10-3|NA
TGTGCCATCAGAGAGGGACTAGCGGATAGCACAGATACGCAGTATTTT
CAIREGLADSTDTQYF
>NA|TRBJ1-1|TRBV10-3|NA
TGTGCCATTACGGAGGGCACTGAAGCTTTCTTT
CAITEGTEAFF
>NA|TRBJ1-2|TRBV6-1|NA
TGTGCCAGCAGTGAAGGGCAGGACTATGGCTACACCTTC
CASSEGQDYGYTF
>NA|TRBJ2-7|TRBV19|few
TGTGCCAGTAGTATATCCTGGTCTTCAGGCTACGAGCAGTACTTC
CASSISWSSGYEQYF
>TRBD2|TRBJ2-3|TRBV6-5|NA
TGTGCCAGCAGGAGACTAGCGGGGGACCAGACGCAGTATTTT
CASRRLAGDQTQYF
>NA|TRBJ2-3|TRBV2|NA
TGTGCCAGCAGTGTGGAGGGGGGGAACTCAGATACGCAGTATTTT
CASSVEGGNSDTQYF
>NA|TRBJ2-5|TRBV6-2/TRBV6-3|once
TGTGCCAGCAGTTACCAGCCCGGGGAGACCCAGTACTTC
CASSYQPGETQYF
>NA|TRBJ1-5|TRBV7-7|NA
TGTGCTAGCAGCTCCCCGGACACGAGGAATCAGCCCCAGCATTTT
CASSSPDTRNQPQHF
>NA|TRBJ1-6|TRBV6-1|NA
TGTGCCAGCAGTGAGGGCAGTAATTCACCCCTCCACTTT
CASSEGSNSPLHF
>TRBD2|TRBJ2-7|TRBV7-8|NA
TGTGCCAGCACCCCCCCTTCGGGACTAGCGGAATACGAGCAGTACTTC
CASTPPSGLAEYEQYF
>NA|TRBJ1-2|TRBV3-1/TRBV3-2|once
TGTGCCAGCAGCCAAGGAGGCAGCCGACCTAACTATGGCTACACCTTC
CASSQGGSRPNYGYTF
>TRBD2|TRBJ2-1|TRBV4-3|NA
TGCGCCAGCGGGGCGGGAGGGCACTACAATGAGCAGTTCTTC
CASGAGGHYNEQFF
>NA|TRBJ1-1|TRBV5-4|NA
TGTGCCAGCAGCTTGCTTGGAGGGGACACTGAAGCTTTCTTT
CASSLLGGDTEAFF
>NA|TRBJ2-5|TRBV10-2|NA
TGCGCCAGCAGTGCAGCCGACAGTCAAGAGACCCAGTACTTC
CASSAADSQETQYF